This T cell receptor beta chain stems from a study of T cells after yellow fever vaccination. Study results and limitations: Clonotype sharing between CD4 and CD8 compartments was small.

Germline loops: CDR1 DFQATT, CDR2 SNEGSKA (reference sequence). The CDR3 totals 11 residues. The germline V and J ends were trimmed by 1 base and 6 bases, with 5 bases remaining between them. TCRdb passed the 5' RACE reads through MiXCR, listing each CDR3 protein once. There are 250,000 to 300,000 distinct CDR3 sequences in the sample; approximately 10% occur only once, and about 3.5% lies in the top ten. This clonotype was seen many times. The antigen is undetermined. The sequences come from CD4+ T cells sorted from PBMCs, collected 5 days after the yellow fever booster vaccination. The chain has TRBV20-1 and TRBJ2-3; no firm D call. The receptor's source is a man aged 18 to 30 who received the YFV17D yellow fever vaccine. The CDR3 nucleotides read TGCAGTGCTAGAGTGGGTGATACGCAGTATTTT. Translated, it gives CSARVGDTQYF.